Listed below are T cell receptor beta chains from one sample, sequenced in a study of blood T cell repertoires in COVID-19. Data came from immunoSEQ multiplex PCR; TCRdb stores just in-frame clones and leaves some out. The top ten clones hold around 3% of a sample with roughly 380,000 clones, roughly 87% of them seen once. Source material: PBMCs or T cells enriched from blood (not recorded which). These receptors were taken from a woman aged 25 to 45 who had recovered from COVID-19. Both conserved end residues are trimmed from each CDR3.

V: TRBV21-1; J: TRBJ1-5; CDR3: ASSRGRSWGNQPQH
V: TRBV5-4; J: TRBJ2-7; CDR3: ASSLRSPFAGEQY
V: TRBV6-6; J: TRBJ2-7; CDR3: ASSRLAGGSYEQY
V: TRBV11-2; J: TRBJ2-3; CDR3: ASSLAGTGGGDTQY
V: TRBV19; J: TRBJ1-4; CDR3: ASRLKGTRNEKLF
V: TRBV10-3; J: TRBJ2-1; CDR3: AIRLAGRPYNEQF
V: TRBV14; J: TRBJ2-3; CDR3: ASSYRTSSTDTQY
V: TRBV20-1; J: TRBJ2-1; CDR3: SASLGGRGLDEQF
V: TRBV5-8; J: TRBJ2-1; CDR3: ASSSGLNEQF
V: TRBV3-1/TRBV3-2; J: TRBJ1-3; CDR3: ASSLQGSGNTIY
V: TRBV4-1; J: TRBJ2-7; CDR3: ASSQFSGAYSYEQY
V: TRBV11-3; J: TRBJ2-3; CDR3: ASSAPFAGGDSDTQY
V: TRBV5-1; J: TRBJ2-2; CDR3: ASTMTGTTNTGELF
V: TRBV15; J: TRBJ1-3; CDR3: ATSRGGGELGGNTIY
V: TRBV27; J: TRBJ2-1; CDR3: ASRIQVSYNEQF
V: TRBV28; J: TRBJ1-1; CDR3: ATTFSTEQGTEAF
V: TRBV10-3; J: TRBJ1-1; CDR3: AISEDGTEAF
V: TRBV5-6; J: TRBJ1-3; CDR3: ASSRDRGTIY
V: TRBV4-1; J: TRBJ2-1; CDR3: ASSQDALGAGEYNEQF
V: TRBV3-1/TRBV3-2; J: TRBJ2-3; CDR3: ASSVRGGAYADTQY
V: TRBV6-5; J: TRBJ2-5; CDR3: ASSIPGGETQY
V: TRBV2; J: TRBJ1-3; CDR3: ASSRQGISGNTIY
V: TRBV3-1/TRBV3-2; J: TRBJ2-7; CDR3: ASSHQLTSRPYEQY
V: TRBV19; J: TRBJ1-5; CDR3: ASRSRQGASGPQH
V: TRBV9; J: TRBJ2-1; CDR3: ASSVPTGVSSSEQF
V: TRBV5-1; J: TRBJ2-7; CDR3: ASSLVGGLSYEQY
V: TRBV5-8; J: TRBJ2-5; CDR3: ASSLGQGGQETQY
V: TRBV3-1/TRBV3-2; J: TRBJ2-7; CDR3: ASSQEGVHGTSLYEQY
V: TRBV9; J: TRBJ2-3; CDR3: ASSVSGQGPDTQY
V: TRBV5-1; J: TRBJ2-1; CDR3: ASSLETLSYNEQF
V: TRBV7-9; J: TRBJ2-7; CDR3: ASSLVGRAPWEQY
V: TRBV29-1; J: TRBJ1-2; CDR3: SAPTGNYGYT
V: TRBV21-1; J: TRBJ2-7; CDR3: ASSKRGGDSYEQY
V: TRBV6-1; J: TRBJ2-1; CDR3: ASSELMGGGTGDEQF
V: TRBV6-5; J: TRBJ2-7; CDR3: ASSSRTGNSYEQY
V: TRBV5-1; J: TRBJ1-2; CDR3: ASSLGYGQPYGYT
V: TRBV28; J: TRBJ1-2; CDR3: ASNAGQGSNYGYT
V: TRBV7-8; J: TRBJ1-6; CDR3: ASSFGGEDSPLH
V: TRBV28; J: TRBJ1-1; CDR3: ASSGLLNTEAF
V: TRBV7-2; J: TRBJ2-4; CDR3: ASSLYSAGAAKNIQY
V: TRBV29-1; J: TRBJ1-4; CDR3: SVALGQGVEKLF
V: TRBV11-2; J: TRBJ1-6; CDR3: ASSLVTGRKNSPLH
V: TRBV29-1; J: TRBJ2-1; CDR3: SVHDRDTYNEQF
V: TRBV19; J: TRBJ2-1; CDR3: ASNLGAGAIPEQF
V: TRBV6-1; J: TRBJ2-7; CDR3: ASSEGPGGHYEQY
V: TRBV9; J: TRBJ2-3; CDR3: ASSVGGTGGTDTQY
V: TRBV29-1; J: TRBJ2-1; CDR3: SVERRLAGENEQF
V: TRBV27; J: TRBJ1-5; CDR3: ASSLFAAGISNQPQH
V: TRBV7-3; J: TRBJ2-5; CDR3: ASSLGAQETQY
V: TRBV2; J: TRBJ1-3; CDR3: ASSDPGSGNTIY
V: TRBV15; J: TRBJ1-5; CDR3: ATGSQPQH
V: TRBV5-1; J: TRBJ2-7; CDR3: ASSLNGLVSGPSYEQY
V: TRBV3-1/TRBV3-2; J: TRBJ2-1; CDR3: ASSKSRQGVTYNEQF